This TCR beta chain was identified in a study of blood T cell repertoires in COVID-19 (dated by TCRdb to 2018 to 2020). Background for the entire study: The collaborator samples originated in the United States, Italy and Spain and spanned the acute and convalescent phases of COVID-19. The material from the prospective study consisted of cDNA or gDNA derived from T cells, B-cell-depleted T cells, or PBMCs. The dataset comprised deeply sampled blood TCRbeta repertoires from subjects exposed to, actively infected with, or recovered from COVID-19. A freely available public database, intended as a resource for researchers studying the immune response to SARS-CoV-2, is where the repertoires were released. The samples were drawn from the first 160 participants of the ongoing ImmuneRACE study and from 950 to 1,500 subjects provided by 6 global collaborators. A de-identified subject ID, COVID-19 status, age in years and sex were almost always included in the sample metadata. HLA class I and class II types, where available, came from metadata supplied by the sample provider rather than from assay-based typing. Paper-wide results and their limitations: The quantity of clinical and demographic metadata differed by source and by participant and was supplied without curation.

The junction shows trimming of 6 bases on V and 6 bases on J, and the gene matches do not reach 16 bases of it. CDR1 and CDR2 (WSHSY, SAAADI) derive from the germline V gene. Inclusive of the bounding cysteine and phenylalanine, the CDR3 is 17 residues long. Only the CDR3 region is kept as DNA, spanning 51 bases read in frame from base 1. Points on this clone: Its binding antigen is unknown. Base-call qualities are not available, and no considerably larger clone is one nucleotide away.

TCRbeta CDR3 regions were amplified from genomic DNA using the immunoSEQ Assay, a bias-controlled multiplex PCR. The paper's data handling went like this. Nucleated cell counts per sample were estimated from amplification of reference gene primers within the assay. To quantify the absolute abundance of each unique TCRbeta CDR3 rearrangement, sequence reads were collapsed and filtered. For each sample, productive Simpson clonality was calculated as the square root of Simpson's diversity index over productive rearrangements. The immuneACCESS repertoire file appears here via TCRdb, limited to in-frame rearrangements. These files lack a portion of the clones; in checked studies, under half of the deficit traces to unresolved V genes, and the cause of the others is not known. V and J calls and clone size follow that table, whereas D and trimming were derived from the DNA. For this sample the table gives about 120,000 clones, of which approximately 77% were detected only once. Over 6.5% of the sample is held by the ten biggest clonotypes.

Each collaborating institution followed its own protocols to collect whole blood in K2EDTA tubes. For TCRbeta analysis, collaborators shipped samples in one of three forms: frozen whole blood, isolated PBMCs, or DNA extracted from either of those sample types. Sequences were obtained from peripheral blood. The chain is assembled from TRBV10-2 and TRBJ2-3, and TRBD2 aligns with 9 junction nucleotides. The sequence was collected from a human donor in a cohort sampled during active COVID-19. The nucleotide sequence reads TGCGCCAGCAGCTCCCCCCCGCGGACTAGCGTCCAGGATACGCAGTATTTT. It codes for CASSSPPRTSVQDTQYF.